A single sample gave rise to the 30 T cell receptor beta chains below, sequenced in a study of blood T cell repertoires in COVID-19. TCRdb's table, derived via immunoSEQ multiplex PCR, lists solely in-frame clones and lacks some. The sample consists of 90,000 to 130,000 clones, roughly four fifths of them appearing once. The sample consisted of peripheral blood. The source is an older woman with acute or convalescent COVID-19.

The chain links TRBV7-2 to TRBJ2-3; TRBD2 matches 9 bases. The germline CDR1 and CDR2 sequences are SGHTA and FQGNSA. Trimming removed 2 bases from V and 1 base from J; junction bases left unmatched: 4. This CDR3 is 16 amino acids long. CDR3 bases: TGTGCCAGCAGCTTAAGAGCGGGGGGCCGCACAGATACGCAGTATTTT. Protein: CASSLRAGGRTDTQYF.

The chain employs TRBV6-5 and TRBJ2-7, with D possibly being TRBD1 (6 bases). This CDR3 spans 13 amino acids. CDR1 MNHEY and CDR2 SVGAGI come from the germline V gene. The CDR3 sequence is CASCAGASYEQYF. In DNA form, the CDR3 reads TGTGCGAGTTGTGCAGGGGCTTCCTACGAGCAGTACTTC.

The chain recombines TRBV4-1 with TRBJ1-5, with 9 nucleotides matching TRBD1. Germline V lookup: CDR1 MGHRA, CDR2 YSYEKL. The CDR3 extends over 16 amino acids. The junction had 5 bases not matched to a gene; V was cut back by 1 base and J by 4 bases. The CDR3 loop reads CASSQAGTGINQPQHF. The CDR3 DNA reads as TGCGCCAGCAGCCAAGCAGGGACAGGGATTAATCAGCCCCAGCATTTT.

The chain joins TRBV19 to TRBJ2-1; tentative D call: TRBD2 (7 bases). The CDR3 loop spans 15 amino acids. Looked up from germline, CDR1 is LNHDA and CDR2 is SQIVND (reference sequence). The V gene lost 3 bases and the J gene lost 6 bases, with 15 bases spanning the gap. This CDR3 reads CASSILGGPVNEQFF. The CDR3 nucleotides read TGTGCCAGTAGTATTTTGGGGGGGCCTGTCAATGAGCAGTTCTTC.

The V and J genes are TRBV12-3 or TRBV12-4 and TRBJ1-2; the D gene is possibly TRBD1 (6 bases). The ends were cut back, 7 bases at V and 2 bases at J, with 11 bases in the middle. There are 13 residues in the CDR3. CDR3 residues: CASKEQGNYGYTF. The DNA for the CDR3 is TGTGCCAGCAAGGAACAGGGAAACTATGGCTACACCTTC.

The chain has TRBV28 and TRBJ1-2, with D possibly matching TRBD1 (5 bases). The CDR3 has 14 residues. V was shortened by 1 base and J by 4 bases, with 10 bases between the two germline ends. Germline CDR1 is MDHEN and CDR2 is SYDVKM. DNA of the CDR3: TGTGCCAGCAGTTTATCCGACAGCGCCTATGGCTACACCTTC. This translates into CASSLSDSAYGYTF.

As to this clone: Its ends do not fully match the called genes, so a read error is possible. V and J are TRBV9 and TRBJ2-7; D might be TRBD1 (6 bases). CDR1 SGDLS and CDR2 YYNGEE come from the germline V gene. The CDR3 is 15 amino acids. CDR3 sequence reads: CASSESGTISHEQYF. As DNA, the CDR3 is TGTGCCAGCAGCGAATCCGGGACAATCTCCCACGAGCAGTACTTC.

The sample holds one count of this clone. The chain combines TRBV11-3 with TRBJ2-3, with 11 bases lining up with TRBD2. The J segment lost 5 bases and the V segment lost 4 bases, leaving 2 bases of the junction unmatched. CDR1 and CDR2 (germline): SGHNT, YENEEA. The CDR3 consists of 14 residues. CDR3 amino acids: CASSWGTSGDTQYF. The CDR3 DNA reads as TGTGCCAGCAGCTGGGGGACTAGCGGAGATACGCAGTATTTT.

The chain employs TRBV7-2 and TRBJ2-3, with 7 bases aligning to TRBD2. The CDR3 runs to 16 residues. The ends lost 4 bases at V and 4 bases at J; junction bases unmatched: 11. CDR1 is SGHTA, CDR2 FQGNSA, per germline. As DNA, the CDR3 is TGTGCCAGCAGCTACGGGGGGTCCGGGGTGGCAGATACGCAGTATTTT. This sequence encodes CASSYGGSGVADTQYF.

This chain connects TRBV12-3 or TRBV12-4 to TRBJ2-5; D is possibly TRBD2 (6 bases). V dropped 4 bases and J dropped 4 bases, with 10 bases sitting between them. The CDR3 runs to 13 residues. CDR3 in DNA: TGTGCCAGCAGTTCTGCGGGGATAGAGACCCAGTACTTC. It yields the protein CASSSAGIETQYF.

CDR3 sequence reads: CASTEGGPNQPQHF. Here the CDR3 DNA reads TGTGCCAGCACGGAAGGGGGTCCCAATCAGCCCCAGCATTTT. This chain connects TRBV6-5 to TRBJ1-5; a weak D match, TRBD1 (6 bases). Germline values: CDR1 MNHEY, CDR2 SVGAGI. The CDR3 runs 14 residues. Trimming cost V 7 bases and J 3 bases, with 13 bases left between them.

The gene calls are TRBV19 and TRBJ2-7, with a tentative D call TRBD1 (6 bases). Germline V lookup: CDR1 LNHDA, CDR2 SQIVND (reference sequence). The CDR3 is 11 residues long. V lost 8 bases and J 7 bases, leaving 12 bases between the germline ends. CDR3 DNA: TGTGCCAGTCAACAGGGCTCGGAGCAGTACTTC. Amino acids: CASQQGSEQYF.

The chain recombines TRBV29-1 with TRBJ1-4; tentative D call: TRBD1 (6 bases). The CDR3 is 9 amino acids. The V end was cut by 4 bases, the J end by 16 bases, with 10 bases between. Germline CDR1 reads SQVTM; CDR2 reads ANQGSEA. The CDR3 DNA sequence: TGCAGCGTTGCTGGGGGACAGTTTTTT. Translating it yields CSVAGGQFF.

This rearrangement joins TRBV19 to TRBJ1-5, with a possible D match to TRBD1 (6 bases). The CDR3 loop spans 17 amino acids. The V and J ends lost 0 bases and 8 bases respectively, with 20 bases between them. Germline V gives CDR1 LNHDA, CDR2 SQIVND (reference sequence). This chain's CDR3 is CASSIDLFGTGPKPQHF. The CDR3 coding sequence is TGTGCCAGTAGTATAGATCTATTTGGAACAGGGCCTAAGCCCCAGCATTTT. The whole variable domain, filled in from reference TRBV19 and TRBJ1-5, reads DGGITQSPKYLFRKEGQNVTLSCEQNLNHDAMYWYRQDPGQGLRLIYYSQIVNDFQKGDIAEGYSVSREKKESFPLTVTSAQKNPTAFYLCASSIDLFGTGPKPQHFGDGTRLSIL.

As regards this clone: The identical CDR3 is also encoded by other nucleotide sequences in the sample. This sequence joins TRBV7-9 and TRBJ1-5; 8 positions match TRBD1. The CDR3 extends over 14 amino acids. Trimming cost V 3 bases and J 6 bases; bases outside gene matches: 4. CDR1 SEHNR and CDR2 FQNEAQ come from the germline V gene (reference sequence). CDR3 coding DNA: TGTGCCAGCAGCTTTGGGACAGGAGGTCAGCCCCAGCATTTT. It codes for CASSFGTGGQPQHF.

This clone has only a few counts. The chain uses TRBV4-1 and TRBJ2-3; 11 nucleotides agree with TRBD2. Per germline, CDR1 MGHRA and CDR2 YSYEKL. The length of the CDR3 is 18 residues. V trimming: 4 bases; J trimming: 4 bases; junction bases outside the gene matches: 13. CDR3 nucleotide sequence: TGCGCCAGCAGCCCCCGTTCTAGCGGGGGGCGGGAGTCAGATACGCAGTATTTT. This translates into CASSPRSSGGRESDTQYF.

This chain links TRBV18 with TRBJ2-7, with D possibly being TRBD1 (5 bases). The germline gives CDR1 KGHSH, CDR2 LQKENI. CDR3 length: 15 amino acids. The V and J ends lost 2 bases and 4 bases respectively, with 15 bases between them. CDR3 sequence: CASSPGNLGDYEQYF. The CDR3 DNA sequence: TGTGCCAGCTCACCAGGGAACTTAGGGGATTACGAGCAGTACTTC.

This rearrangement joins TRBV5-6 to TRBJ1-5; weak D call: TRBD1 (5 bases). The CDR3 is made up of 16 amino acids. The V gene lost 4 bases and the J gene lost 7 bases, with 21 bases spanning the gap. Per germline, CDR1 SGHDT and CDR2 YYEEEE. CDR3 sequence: CASSVGLTGLGQPQHF. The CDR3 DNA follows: TGTGCCAGCAGCGTGGGACTTACGGGATTAGGGCAGCCCCAGCATTTT.

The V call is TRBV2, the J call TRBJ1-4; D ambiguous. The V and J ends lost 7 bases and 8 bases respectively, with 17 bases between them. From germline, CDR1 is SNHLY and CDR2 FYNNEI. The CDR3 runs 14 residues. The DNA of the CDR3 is TGTGCCAGCATGTCTCAGCGGGCGCGGGAAAAACTGTTTTTT. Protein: CASMSQRAREKLFF.

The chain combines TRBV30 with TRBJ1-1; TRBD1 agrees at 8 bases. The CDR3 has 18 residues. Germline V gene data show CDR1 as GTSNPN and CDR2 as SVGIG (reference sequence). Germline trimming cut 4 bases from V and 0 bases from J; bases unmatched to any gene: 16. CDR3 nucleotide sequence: TGTGCCTGGACATCCCAACCGACAGGGGCGAGGATGAACACTGAAGCTTTCTTT. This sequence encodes CAWTSQPTGARMNTEAFF. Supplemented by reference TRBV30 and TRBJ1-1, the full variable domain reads SQTIHQWPATLVQPVGSPLSLECTVEGTSNPNLYWYRQAAGRGLQLLFYSVGIGQISSEVPQNLSASRPQDRQFILSSKKLLLSDSGFYLCAWTSQPTGARMNTEAFFGQGTRLTVV.

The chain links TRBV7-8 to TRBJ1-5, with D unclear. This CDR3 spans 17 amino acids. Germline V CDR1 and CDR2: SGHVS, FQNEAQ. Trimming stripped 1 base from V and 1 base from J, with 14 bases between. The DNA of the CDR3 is TGTGCCAGCAGCTTAGGAGTACTCAAGCCGAGCAATCAGCCCCAGCATTTT. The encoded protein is CASSLGVLKPSNQPQHF.

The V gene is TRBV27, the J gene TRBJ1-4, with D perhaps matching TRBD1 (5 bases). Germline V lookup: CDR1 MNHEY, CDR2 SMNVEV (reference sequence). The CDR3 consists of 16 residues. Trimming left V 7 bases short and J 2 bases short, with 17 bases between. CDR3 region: CASTRTPGGTNEKLFF. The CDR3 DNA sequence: TGTGCCAGCACCCGGACACCGGGAGGGACTAATGAAAAACTGTTTTTT.

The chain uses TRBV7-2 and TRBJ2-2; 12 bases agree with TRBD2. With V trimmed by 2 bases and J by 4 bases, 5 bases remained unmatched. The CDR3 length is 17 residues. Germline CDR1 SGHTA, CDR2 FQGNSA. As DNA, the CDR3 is TGTGCCAGCAGCTTAAGACTAGCGGGGGTTGGCACCGGGGAGCTGTTTTTT. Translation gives CASSLRLAGVGTGELFF.

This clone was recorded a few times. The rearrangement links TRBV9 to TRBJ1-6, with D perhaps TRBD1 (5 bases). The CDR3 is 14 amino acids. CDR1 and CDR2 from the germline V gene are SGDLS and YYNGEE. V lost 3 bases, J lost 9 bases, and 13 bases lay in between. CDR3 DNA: TGTGCCAGCAGCGCCGGGACCGGGGGTTCACCCCTCCACTTT. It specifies CASSAGTGGSPLHF.

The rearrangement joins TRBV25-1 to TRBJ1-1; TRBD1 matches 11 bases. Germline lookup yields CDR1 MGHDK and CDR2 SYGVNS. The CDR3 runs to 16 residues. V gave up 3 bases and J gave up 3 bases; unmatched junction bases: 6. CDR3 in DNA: TGTGCCAGCAGTGACCGCCCGGGACAGGGGGACACTGAAGCTTTCTTT. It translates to CASSDRPGQGDTEAFF.

CDR3 residues: CASSLQGGAVDEKLFF. For the CDR3, the DNA is TGTGCCAGCAGCCTACAGGGGGGCGCCGTGGATGAAAAACTGTTTTTT. The chain uses TRBV3-1 (or the pseudogene TRBV3-2) and TRBJ1-4; TRBD1 agrees at 8 bases. Trimming cost V 4 bases and J 6 bases; bases outside gene matches: 10. Germline V gives CDR1 LGHDT, CDR2 YNNKEL (reference sequence). The CDR3 runs to 16 residues.

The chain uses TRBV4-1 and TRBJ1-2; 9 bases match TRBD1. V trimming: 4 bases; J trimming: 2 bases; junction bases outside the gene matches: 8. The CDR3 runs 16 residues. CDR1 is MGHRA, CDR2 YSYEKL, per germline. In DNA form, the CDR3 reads TGCGCCAGCAGCCGCTCGGGACAGGGCCAGAACTATGGCTACACCTTC. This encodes CASSRSGQGQNYGYTF.

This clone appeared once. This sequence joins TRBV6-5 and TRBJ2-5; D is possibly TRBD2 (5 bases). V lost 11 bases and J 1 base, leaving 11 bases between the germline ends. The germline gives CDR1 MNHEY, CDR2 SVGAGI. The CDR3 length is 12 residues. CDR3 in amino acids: CAGGRSQETQYF. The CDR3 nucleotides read TGTGCCGGAGGCCGGTCCCAAGAGACCCAGTACTTC.

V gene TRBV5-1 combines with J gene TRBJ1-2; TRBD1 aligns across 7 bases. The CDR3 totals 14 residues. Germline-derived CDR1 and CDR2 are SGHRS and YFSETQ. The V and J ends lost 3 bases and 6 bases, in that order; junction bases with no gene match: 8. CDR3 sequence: CASSSNRDRDGYTF. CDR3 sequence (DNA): TGCGCCAGCAGCTCCAACCGGGACAGAGATGGCTACACCTTC.

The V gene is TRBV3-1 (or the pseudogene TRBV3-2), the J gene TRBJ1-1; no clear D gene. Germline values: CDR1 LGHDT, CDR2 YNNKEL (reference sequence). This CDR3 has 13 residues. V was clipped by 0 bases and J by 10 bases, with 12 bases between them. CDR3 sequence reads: CASSQEPSRGAFF. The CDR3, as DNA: TGTGCCAGCAGCCAAGAACCCTCCCGGGGAGCTTTCTTT.